This TCR beta chain was obtained from a study of cytomegalovirus exposure and HLA in healthy donors. Study results and limitations: Cytomegalovirus-associated TCR beta chains were listed, numbering around 150. Published work reported that the classifier diagnosed cytomegalovirus status with high specificity and sensitivity. The tendency of first-cohort TCR clusters to co-occur in the 100 to 150 validation repertoires emerged from a later analysis.

Germline CDR1 is SGDLS and CDR2 is YYNGEE. Trimming took 3 bases from V and 0 from J, leaving 15 bases between them. The CDR3 consists of 16 residues. Sequenced by immunoSEQ multiplex PCR; TCRdb stores in-frame clones only, minus some. The sample lists under 400,000 clones, roughly 88% occurring once. With regard to this clone: What it binds is unknown.

These donors were members of the roughly 120-subject validation cohort, a group separate from the roughly 700-subject first cohort. The chain recombines TRBV9 with TRBJ1-1; maybe TRBD1 (6 bases). This receptor was taken from a woman aged 18-30 years in good health and CMV-seronegative. The specimen was PBMCs. This chain's CDR3 is CASSAPGQGLNTEAFF. CDR3 DNA: TGTGCCAGCAGCGCCCCGGGACAAGGCTTGAACACTGAAGCTTTCTTT.